Following are 12 T cell receptor beta chains from one sample sequenced in a study of Ad26.COV2.S vaccination and SARS-CoV-2 variants. Libraries were prepared by immunoSEQ multiplex PCR; TCRdb keeps only in-frame clonotypes and omits some of them. The sample records about 350,000 clones, about 86% being singletons. The treatment denotes: approximately 18 received Ad26.COV2.S at low or high dose, single or two shots; roughly five received placebo; per-sample allocation not given. Day 63 following the first vaccine or placebo injection was when the samples were taken. Sequenced here: peripheral blood, sampled in a trial of Ad26.COV2.S vaccine versus placebo. The receptors stem from a person aged 18-60 years who received the Ad26.COV2.S COVID-19 vaccine or a placebo.

The CDR3 sequence is CASSYAAGNQPQHF. CDR3 coding DNA: TGTGCCAGCAGTTATGCCGCGGGCAATCAGCCCCAGCATTTT. This chain connects TRBV6-2 or TRBV6-3 to TRBJ1-5; D gene ambiguous. Germline V gene sequence: CDR1 MNHEY, CDR2 SVGEGT. This CDR3 region has 14 residues. V lost 3 bases and J lost 2, with 8 bases in between.

This clone was found once. The V call is TRBV27, the J call TRBJ1-1; D is undetermined. The V gene lost 1 base and the J gene lost 11 bases, with 11 bases spanning the gap. The CDR3 runs to 12 residues. Germline CDR1 and CDR2: MNHEY and SMNVEV (reference sequence). The CDR3 loop reads CASSLLRGRAFF. CDR3 nucleotides: TGTGCCAGCAGTTTATTGCGCGGTAGGGCTTTCTTT.

The chain couples TRBV23-1 to TRBJ1-2; TRBD1 matches at 8 bases. TRBV23-1 is identified as an open reading frame with a role that is uncertain. CDR3 length equals 15 residues. The trim removed 6 bases at V and 6 bases at J, leaving 12 bases unmatched. CDR3 coding DNA: TGCGCCAGCAGCCCCAGTGAGACAGGGGTTCATGGCTACACCTTC. It yields the protein CASSPSETGVHGYTF.

The CDR3 spells CAISESGLVGAGANVLTF. The CDR3 DNA reads as TGTGCCATCAGTGAGTCGGGGTTAGTGGGGGCTGGGGCCAACGTCCTGACTTTC. The gene calls are TRBV10-3 and TRBJ2-6; either TRBD1 or TRBD2 may fit D (5 bases each). Trimming removed 0 bases at V and 2 bases at J, with 14 bases between. CDR3 length: 18 residues. Looked up from germline, CDR1 is ENHRY and CDR2 is SYGVKD.

The chain is built from TRBV28 and TRBJ1-1, with TRBD1 as a possible D gene (6 bases). The V end lost 6 bases, the J end lost 4 bases, and 15 bases lay between the germline ends. The CDR3 runs 14 residues. Germline V gene lookup returns CDR1 MDHEN and CDR2 SYDVKM. CDR3 DNA: TGTGCCAGCAGACTACTCACAGGGTTCACTGAAGCTTTCTTT. It codes for CASRLLTGFTEAFF. The full variable domain, in which reference TRBV28 and TRBJ1-1 provide the parts outside the CDR3, is DVKVTQSSRYLVKRTGEKVFLECVQDMDHENMFWYRQDPGLGLRLIYFSYDVKMKEKGDIPEGYSVSREKKERFSLILESASTNQTSMYLCASRLLTGFTEAFFGQGTRLTVV.

The CDR3 DNA sequence: TGTGCCAGCAGTTATGCGGGAGAGGTGCGCGAGCAGTACTTC. It encodes CASSYAGEVREQYF. This sequence joins TRBV27 and TRBJ2-7; 7 bases match TRBD2. V lost 4 bases to trimming and J lost 6 bases; unmatched junction nucleotides: 9. The CDR3 consists of 14 residues. The V gene's germline CDR1 is MNHEY and CDR2 SMNVEV (reference sequence).

This clone occurred once. The rearrangement joins TRBV4-1 to TRBJ1-5; D is unresolved. V was trimmed by 0 bases and J by 7 bases, leaving 7 bases between them. CDR1 is MGHRA and CDR2 is YSYEKL in the germline V gene. The CDR3 runs to 13 residues. CDR3: CASSQEVKQPQHF. The CDR3 bases are TGCGCCAGCAGCCAAGAAGTCAAACAGCCCCAGCATTTT.

The gene calls are TRBV7-2 and TRBJ2-1; 7 positions match TRBD2. Trimming took 0 bases from V and 0 from J; bases not matched to a gene: 5. The CDR3 is 17 residues long. Looked up from germline, CDR1 is SGHTA and CDR2 is FQGNSA. The CDR3 coding sequence is TGTGCCAGCAGCTTAGCGGCTAGCGGTAGCTCCTACAATGAGCAGTTCTTC. As protein: CASSLAASGSSYNEQFF.

The chain couples TRBV27 to TRBJ2-4; 8 bases line up with TRBD2. The CDR3 loop spans 16 amino acids. Germline lookup yields CDR1 MNHEY and CDR2 SMNVEV (reference sequence). V dropped 6 bases and J dropped 2; count of bases not matched to a gene: 9. The CDR3 sequence: CASRAEREWTKNIQYF. The CDR3 nucleotides read TGTGCCAGCAGGGCTGAGCGGGAGTGGACCAAAAACATTCAGTACTTC.

The chain couples TRBV7-8 to TRBJ2-1; 12 nucleotides align to TRBD2. CDR3 size: 20 residues. Germline V gives CDR1 SGHVS, CDR2 FQNEAQ. V shed 0 bases and J 4 bases; nucleotides not matched to a gene: 13. CDR3 bases: TGTGCCAGCAGCTTAGCGGGTCTGGCTAGCGGGGGGGCTAAATACAATGAGCAGTTCTTC. This gives the protein CASSLAGLASGGAKYNEQFF.

This clone has a handful of counts. This chain joins TRBV12-3 or TRBV12-4 and TRBJ2-7, with 7 bases lining up with TRBD2. The CDR3 extends over 13 amino acids. J was trimmed by 5 bases and V by 3 bases; bases with no gene match: 4. The CDR3 protein is CASSLVGRDEQYF. The CDR3 DNA reads as TGTGCCAGCAGTTTGGTGGGGAGGGACGAGCAGTACTTC.

V gene TRBV7-8 combines with J gene TRBJ2-7; 13 bases agree with TRBD2. The CDR3 has 17 residues. The J segment lost 4 bases and the V segment lost 1 base, leaving 7 bases of the junction unmatched. Germline CDR1 and CDR2: SGHVS and FQNEAQ. CDR3 in DNA: TGTGCCAGCAGCTTAGGGCTTCGGACTAGCGGGAGTTACGAGCAGTACTTC. It specifies CASSLGLRTSGSYEQYF.